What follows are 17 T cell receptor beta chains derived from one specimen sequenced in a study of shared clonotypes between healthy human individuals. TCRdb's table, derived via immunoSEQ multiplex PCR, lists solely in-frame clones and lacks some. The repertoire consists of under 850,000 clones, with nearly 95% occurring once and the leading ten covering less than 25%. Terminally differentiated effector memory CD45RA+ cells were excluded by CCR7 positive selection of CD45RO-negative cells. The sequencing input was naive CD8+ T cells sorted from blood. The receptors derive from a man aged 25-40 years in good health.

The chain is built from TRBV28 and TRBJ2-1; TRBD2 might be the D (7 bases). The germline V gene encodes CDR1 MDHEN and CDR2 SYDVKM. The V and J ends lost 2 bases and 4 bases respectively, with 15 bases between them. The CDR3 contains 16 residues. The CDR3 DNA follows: TGTGCCAGCAGTTTACGCGGGGGCCCACTTTACAATGAGCAGTTCTTC. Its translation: CASSLRGGPLYNEQFF.

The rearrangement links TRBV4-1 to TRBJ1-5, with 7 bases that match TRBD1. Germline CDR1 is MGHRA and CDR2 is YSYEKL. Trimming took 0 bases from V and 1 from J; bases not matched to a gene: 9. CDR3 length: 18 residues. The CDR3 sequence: CASSQETGPLISNQPQHF. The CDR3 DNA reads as TGCGCCAGCAGCCAAGAGACAGGGCCCCTAATAAGCAATCAGCCCCAGCATTTT.

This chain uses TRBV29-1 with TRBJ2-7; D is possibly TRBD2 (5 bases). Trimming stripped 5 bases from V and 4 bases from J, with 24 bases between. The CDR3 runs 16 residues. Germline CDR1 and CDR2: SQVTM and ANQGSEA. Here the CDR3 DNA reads TGCAGCGTTTATGGGTTAGGAGGCAGGATACAATACGAGCAGTACTTC. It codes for CSVYGLGGRIQYEQYF.

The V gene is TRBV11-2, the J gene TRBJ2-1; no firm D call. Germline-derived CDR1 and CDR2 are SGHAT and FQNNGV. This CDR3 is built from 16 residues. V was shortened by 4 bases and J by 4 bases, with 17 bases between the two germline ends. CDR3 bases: TGTGCCAGCAGCTCAACACCTCGGACCGGGTACAATGAGCAGTTCTTC. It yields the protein CASSSTPRTGYNEQFF.

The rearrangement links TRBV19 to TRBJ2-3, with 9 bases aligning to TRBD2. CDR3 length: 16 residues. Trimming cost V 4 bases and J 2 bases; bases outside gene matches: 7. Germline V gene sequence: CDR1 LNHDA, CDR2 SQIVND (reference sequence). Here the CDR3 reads CASSRVAGVATDTQYF. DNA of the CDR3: TGTGCCAGTAGTAGGGTAGCGGGAGTTGCCACAGATACGCAGTATTTT.

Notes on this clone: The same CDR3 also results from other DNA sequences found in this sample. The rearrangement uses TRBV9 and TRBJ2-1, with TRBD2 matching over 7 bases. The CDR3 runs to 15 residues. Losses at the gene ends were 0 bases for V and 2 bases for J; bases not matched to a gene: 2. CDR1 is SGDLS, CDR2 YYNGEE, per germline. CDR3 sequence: CASSVVAGAYNEQFF. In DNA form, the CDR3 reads TGTGCCAGCAGCGTAGTCGCGGGAGCCTACAATGAGCAGTTCTTC.

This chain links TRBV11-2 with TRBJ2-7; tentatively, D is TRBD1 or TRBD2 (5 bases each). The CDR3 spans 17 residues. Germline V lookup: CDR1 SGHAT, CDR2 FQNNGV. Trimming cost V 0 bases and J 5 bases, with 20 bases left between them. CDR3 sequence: CASSLDGVRDVNHEQYF. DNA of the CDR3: TGTGCCAGCAGCTTAGATGGGGTTCGGGACGTAAACCACGAGCAGTACTTC.

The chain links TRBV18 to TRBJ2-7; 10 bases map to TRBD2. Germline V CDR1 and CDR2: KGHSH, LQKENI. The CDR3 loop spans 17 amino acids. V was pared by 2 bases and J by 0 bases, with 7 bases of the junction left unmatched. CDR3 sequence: CASSPEREGPGSYEQYF. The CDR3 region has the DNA TGTGCCAGCTCACCAGAGCGGGAGGGCCCGGGCTCCTACGAGCAGTACTTC.

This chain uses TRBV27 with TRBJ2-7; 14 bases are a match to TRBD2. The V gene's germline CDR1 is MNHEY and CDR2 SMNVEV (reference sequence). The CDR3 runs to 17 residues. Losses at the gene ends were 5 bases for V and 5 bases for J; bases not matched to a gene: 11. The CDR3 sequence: CASSPGLAGGIRDEQYF. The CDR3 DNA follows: TGTGCCAGCAGTCCAGGACTAGCGGGAGGTATACGGGACGAGCAGTACTTC.

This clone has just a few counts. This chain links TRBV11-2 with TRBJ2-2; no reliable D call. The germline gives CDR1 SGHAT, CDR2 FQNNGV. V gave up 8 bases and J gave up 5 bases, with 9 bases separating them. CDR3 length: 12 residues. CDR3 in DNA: TGTGCCAGCTTCACCCTAACCGGGGAGCTGTTTTTT. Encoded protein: CASFTLTGELFF.

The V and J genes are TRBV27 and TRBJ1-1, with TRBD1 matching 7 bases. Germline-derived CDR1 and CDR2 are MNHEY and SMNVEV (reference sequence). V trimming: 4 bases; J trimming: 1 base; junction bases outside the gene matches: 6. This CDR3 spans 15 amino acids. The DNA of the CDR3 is TGTGCCAGCAGTTCCCGGCAGGGGGGGAACACTGAAGCTTTCTTT. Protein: CASSSRQGGNTEAFF.

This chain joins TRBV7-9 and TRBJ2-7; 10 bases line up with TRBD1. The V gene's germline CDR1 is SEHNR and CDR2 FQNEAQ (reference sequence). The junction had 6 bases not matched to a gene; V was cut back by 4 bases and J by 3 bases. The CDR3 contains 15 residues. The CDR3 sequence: CASSSRDRGLYEQYF. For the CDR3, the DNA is TGTGCCAGCAGCTCTAGGGACAGGGGCCTCTACGAGCAGTACTTC.

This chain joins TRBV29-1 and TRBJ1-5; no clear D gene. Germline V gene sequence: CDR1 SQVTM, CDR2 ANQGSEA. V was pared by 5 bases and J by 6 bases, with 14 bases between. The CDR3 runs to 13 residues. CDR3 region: CSVSRGLGQPQHF. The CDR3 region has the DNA TGCAGCGTTAGCCGTGGTCTGGGTCAGCCCCAGCATTTT.

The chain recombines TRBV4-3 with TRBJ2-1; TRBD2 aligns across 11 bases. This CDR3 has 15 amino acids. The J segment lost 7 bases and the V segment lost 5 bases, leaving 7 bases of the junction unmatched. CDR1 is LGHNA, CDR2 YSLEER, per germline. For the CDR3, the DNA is TGCGCCAGCAGCGAACTAGCGGGAGTATTGAATGAGCAGTTCTTC. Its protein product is CASSELAGVLNEQFF.

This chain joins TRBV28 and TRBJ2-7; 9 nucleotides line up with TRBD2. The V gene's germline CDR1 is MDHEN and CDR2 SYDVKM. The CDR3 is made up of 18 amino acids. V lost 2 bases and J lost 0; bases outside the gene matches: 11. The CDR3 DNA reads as TGTGCCAGCAGTTTAAGCTTTCTAGGGACTAGCAACTCCTACGAGCAGTACTTC. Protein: CASSLSFLGTSNSYEQYF.

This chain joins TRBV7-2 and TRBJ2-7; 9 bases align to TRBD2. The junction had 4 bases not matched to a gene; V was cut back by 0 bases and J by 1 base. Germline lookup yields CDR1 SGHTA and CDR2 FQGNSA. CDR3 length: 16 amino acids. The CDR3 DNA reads TGTGCCAGCAGCTTAGCCCTAGCGGGAACTTCCTACGAGCAGTACTTC. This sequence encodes CASSLALAGTSYEQYF. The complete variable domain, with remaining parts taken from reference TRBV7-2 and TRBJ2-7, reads GAGVSQSPSNKVTEKGKDVELRCDPISGHTALYWYRQSLGQGLEFLIYFQGNSAPDKSGLPSDRFSAERTGGSVSTLTIQRTQQEDSAVYLCASSLALAGTSYEQYFGPGTRLTVT.

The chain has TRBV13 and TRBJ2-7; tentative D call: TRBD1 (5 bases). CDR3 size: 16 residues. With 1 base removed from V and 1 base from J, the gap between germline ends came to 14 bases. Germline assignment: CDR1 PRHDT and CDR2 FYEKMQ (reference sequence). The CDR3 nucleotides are TGTGCCAGCAGCTTAGAAGGCAGTAGGACATCCTACGAGCAGTACTTC. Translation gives CASSLEGSRTSYEQYF.